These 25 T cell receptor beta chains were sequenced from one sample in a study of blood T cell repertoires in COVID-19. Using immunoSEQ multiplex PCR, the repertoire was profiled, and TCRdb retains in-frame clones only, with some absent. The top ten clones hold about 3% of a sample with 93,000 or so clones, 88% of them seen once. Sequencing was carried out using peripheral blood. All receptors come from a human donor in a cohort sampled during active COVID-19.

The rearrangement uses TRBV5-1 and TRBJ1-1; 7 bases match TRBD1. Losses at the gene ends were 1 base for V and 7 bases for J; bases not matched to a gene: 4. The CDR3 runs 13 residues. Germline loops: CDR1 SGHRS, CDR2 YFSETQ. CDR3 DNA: TGCGCCAGCAGCTTGACAGGGGCCCTTGAAGCTTTCTTT. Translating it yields CASSLTGALEAFF.

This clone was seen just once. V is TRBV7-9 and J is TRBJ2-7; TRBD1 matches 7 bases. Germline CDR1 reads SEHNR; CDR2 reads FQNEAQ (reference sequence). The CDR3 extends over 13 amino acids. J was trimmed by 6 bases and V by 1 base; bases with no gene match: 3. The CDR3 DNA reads TGTGCCAGCAGCTTAGGACAGGGAGTCGAGCAGTACTTC. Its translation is CASSLGQGVEQYF. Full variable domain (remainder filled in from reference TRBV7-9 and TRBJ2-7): DTGVSQNPRHKITKRGQNVTFRCDPISEHNRLYWYRQTLGQGPEFLTYFQNEAQLEKSRLLSDRFSAERPKGSFSTLEIQRTEQGDSAMYLCASSLGQGVEQYFGPGTRLTVT.

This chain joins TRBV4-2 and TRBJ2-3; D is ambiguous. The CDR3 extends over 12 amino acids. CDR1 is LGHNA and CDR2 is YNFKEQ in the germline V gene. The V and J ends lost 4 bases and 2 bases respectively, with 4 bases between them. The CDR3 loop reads CASSPTTDTQYF. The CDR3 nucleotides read TGTGCCAGCAGCCCTACCACAGATACGCAGTATTTT.

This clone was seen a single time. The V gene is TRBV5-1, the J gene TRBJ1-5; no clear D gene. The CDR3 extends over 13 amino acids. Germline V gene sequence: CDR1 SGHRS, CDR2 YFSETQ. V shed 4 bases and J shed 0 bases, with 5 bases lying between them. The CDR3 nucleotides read TGCGCCAGCAGCCTATATAGCAATCAGCCCCAGCATTTT. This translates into CASSLYSNQPQHF. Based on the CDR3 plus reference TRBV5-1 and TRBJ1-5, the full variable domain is KAGVTQTPRYLIKTRGQQVTLSCSPISGHRSVSWYQQTPGQGLQFLFEYFSETQRNKGNFPGRFSGRQFSNSRSEMNVSTLELGDSALYLCASSLYSNQPQHFGDGTRLSIL.

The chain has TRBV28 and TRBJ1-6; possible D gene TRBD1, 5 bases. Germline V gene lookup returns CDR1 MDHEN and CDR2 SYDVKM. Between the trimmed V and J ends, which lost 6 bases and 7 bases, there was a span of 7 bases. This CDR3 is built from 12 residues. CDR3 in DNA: TGTGCCAGCAGAAGGGGCAATTCACCCCTCCACTTT. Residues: CASRRGNSPLHF. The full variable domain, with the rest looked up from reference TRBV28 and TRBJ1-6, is DVKVTQSSRYLVKRTGEKVFLECVQDMDHENMFWYRQDPGLGLRLIYFSYDVKMKEKGDIPEGYSVSREKKERFSLILESASTNQTSMYLCASRRGNSPLHFGNGTRLTVT.

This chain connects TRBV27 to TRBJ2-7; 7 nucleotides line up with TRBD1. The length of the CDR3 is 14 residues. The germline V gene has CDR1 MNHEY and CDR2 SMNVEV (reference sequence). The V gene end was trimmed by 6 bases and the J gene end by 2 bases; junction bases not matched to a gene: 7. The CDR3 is CASSLRQGPYEQYF. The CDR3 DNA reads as TGTGCCAGCAGCCTGAGACAGGGCCCCTACGAGCAGTACTTC.

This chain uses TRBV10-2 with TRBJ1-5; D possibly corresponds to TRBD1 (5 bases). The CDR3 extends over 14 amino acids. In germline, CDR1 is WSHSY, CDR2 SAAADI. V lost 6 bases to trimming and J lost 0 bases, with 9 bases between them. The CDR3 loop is CASRGEGSNQPQHF. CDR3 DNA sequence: TGCGCCAGCAGAGGGGAGGGTAGCAATCAGCCCCAGCATTTT.

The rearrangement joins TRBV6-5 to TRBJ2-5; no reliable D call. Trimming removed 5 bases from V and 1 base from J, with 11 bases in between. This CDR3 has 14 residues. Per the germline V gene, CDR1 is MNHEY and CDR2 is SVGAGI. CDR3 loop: CASSLLRIQETQYF. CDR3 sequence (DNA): TGTGCCAGCAGTCTGTTGCGCATCCAAGAGACCCAGTACTTC.

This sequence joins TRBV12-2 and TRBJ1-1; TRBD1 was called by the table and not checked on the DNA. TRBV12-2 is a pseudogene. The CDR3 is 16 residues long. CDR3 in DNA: TGTGCAAGTCGGCCCCGGACAGGGGTAGGCGGCACTGAAGCTTTCTTT. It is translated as CASRPRTGVGGTEAFF.

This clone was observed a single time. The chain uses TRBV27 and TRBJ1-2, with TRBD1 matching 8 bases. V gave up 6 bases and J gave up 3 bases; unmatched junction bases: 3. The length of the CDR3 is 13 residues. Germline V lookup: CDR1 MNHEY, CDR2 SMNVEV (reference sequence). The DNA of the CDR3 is TGTGCCAGCAGACTGGACAGGGACTATGGCTACACCTTC. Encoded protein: CASRLDRDYGYTF.

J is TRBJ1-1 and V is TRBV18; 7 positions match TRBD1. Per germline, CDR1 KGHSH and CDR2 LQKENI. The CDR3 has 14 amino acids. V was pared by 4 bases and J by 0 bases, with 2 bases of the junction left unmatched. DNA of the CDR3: TGTGCCAGCTCACAGGACAGGTTGAACACTGAAGCTTTCTTT. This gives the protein CASSQDRLNTEAFF. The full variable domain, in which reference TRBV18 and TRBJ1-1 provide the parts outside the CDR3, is NAGVMQNPRHLVRRRGQEARLRCSPMKGHSHVYWYRQLPEEGLKFMVYLQKENIIDESGMPKERFSAEFPKEGPSILRIQQVVRGDSAAYFCASSQDRLNTEAFFGQGTRLTVV.

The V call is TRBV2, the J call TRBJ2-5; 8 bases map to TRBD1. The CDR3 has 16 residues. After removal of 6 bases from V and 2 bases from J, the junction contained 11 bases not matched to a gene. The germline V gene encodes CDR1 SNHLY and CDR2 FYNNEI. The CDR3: CASSKIGTGEQETQYF. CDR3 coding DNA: TGTGCCAGCAGCAAGATAGGGACAGGAGAACAAGAGACCCAGTACTTC.

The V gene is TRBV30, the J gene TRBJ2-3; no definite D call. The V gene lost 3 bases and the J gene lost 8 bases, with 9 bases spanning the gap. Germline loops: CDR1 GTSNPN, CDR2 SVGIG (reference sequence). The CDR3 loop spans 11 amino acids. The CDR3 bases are TGTGCCTGGAGCGAACTTGGTACGCAGTATTTT. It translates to CAWSELGTQYF.

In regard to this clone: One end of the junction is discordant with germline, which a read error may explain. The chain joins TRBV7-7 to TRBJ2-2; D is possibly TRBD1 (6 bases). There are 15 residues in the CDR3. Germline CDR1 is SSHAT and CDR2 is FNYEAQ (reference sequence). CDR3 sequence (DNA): TGTGCTAGCAGCTTAGAGGGGGACGGCACCGGGGAGCTGTTTTTT. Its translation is CASSLEGDGTGELFF. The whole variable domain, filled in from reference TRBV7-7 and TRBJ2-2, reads GAGVSQSPRYKVTKRGQDVTLRCDPISSHATLYWYQQALGQGPEFLTYFNYEAQPDKSGLPSDRFSAERPEGSISTLTIQRTEQRDSAMYRCASSLEGDGTGELFFGEGSRLTVL.

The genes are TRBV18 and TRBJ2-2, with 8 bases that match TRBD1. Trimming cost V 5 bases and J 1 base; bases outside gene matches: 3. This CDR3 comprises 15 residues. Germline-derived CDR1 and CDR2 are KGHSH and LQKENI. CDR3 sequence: CASSWGQENTGELFF. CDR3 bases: TGTGCCAGCTCATGGGGACAGGAGAACACCGGGGAGCTGTTTTTT.

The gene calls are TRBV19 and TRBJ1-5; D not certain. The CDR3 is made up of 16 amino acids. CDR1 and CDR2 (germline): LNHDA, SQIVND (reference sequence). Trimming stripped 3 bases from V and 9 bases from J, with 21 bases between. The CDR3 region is CASSIPDSRGEWPQHF. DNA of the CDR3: TGTGCCAGTAGTATCCCCGACTCCCGGGGTGAGTGGCCCCAGCATTTT.

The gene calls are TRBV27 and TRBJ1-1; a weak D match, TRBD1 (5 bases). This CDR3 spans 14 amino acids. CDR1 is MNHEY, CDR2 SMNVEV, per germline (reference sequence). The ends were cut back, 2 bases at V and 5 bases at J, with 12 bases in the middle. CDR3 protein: CASSLRAEGTEAFF. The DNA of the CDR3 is TGTGCCAGCAGTTTACGGGCGGAGGGGACTGAAGCTTTCTTT.

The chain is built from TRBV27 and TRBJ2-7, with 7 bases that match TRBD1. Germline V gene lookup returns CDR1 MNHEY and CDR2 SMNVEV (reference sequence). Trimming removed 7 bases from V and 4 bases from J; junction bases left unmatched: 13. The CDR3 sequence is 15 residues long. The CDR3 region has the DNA TGTGCCAGCAAGTTCTCCGGGACAGAAGGGTACGAGCAGTACTTC. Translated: CASKFSGTEGYEQYF.

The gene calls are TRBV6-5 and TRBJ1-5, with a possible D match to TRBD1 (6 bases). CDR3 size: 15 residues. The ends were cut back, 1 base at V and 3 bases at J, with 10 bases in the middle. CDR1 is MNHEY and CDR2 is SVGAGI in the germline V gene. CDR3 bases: TGTGCCAGCAGTTACTTAACAGGGTTCAATCAGCCCCAGCATTTT. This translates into CASSYLTGFNQPQHF.

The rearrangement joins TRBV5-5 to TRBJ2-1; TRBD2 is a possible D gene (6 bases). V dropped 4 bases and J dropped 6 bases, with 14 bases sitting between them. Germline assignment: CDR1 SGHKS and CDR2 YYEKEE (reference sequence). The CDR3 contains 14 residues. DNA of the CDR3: TGTGCCAGCAGCCTGTGGACTACCGTCAATGAGCAGTTCTTC. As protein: CASSLWTTVNEQFF.

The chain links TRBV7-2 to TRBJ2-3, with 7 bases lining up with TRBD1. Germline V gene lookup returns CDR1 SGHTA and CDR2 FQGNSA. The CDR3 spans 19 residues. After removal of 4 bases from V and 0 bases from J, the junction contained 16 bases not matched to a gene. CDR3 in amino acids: CASSSTLQTTGKSTDTQYF. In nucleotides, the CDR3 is TGTGCCAGCAGCTCCACACTTCAGACGACAGGGAAGAGCACAGATACGCAGTATTTT.

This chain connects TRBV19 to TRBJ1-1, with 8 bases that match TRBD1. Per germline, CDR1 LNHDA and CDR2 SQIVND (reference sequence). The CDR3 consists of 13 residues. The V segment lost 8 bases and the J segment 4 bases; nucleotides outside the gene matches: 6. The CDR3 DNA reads TGTGCCAGTCATACCACAGGGGGCACTGAAGCTTTCTTT. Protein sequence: CASHTTGGTEAFF.

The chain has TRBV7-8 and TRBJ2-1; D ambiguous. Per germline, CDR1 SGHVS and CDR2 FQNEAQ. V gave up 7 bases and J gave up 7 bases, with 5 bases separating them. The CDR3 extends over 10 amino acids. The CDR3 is CASKENEQFF. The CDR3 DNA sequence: TGTGCCAGCAAGGAGAATGAGCAGTTCTTC.

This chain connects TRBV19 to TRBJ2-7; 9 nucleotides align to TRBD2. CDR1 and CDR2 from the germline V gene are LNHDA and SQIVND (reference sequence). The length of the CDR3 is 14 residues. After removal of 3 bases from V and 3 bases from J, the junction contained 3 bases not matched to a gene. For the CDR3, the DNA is TGTGCCAGTAGTATGACTAGCGGAGGCTACGAGCAGTACTTC. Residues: CASSMTSGGYEQYF.

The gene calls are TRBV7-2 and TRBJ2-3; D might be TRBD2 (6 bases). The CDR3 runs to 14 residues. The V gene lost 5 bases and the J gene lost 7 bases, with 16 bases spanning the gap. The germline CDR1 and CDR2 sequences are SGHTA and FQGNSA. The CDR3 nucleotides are TGTGCCAGCAGCCTCTCACCGGGAGCCCATACGCAGTATTTT. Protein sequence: CASSLSPGAHTQYF.